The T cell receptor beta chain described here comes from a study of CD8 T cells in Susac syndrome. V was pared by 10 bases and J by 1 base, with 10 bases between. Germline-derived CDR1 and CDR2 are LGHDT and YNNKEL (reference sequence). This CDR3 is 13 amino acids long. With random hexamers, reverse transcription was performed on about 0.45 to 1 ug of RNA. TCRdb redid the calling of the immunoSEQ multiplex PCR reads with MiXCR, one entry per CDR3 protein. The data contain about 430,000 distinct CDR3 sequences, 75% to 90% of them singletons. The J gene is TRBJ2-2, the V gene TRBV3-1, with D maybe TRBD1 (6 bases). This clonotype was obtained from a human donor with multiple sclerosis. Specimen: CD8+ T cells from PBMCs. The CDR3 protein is CATRDMNTGELFF. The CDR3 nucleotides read TGTGCCACCCGGGACATGAACACCGGGGAGCTGTTTTTT.